These 4 T cell receptor beta chains were sequenced from one sample in a study of T cells in Graves' hyperthyroidism and ophthalmopathy. RNA transcripts provided the source from which TCR beta CDR3 regions were amplified. TCR CDR3 underwent first-round RT-PCR with the HTBI primer set. TCRdb independently ran MiXCR on the multiplex PCR reads; one entry per CDR3 protein. Among 550,000 to 650,000 distinct CDR3 sequences listed, approximately 14% were seen once. What was sequenced was blood. The receptors come from a woman aged 40-49 years with Graves' hyperthyroidism.

This clonotype was counted between two and nine times. The V gene is TRBV7-2, the J gene TRBJ2-7; TRBD2 is a possible D gene (5 bases). The CDR3 length is 15 residues. V lost 5 bases and J 1 base, leaving 15 bases between the germline ends. Germline CDR1 SGHTA, CDR2 FQGNSA. The CDR3 DNA sequence: TGTGCCAGCAGCCCTTTGGTAGCGAGTTCCTACGAGCAGTACTTC. Translated, it gives CASSPLVASSYEQYF.

This clonotype appeared many times. CDR3 DNA: TGCAGTGCGGGTTTGGTCGGGACCTACGAGCAGTACTTC. Its translation is CSAGLVGTYEQYF. This chain links TRBV20-1 with TRBJ2-7; tentative D call: TRBD2 (5 bases). V was trimmed by 6 bases and J by 2 bases, leaving 14 bases between them. CDR1 is DFQATT and CDR2 is SNEGSKA in the germline V gene (reference sequence). The CDR3 contains 13 residues.

This clonotype appeared many times. DNA for the CDR3: TGTGCCATCAGTGCCGGGACAGACTATGGCTACACCTTC. The encoded protein is CAISAGTDYGYTF. This chain joins TRBV10-3 and TRBJ1-2; TRBD1 agrees at 7 bases. J was trimmed by 3 bases and V by 4 bases; bases with no gene match: 2. Looked up from germline, CDR1 is ENHRY and CDR2 is SYGVKD. The length of the CDR3 is 13 residues.

This chain links TRBV5-1 with TRBJ1-1, with TRBD1 as a possible D gene (6 bases). Germline values: CDR1 SGHRS, CDR2 YFSETQ. Trimming pared 5 bases from V and 0 bases from J, leaving 14 bases between. The CDR3 is made up of 15 amino acids. The CDR3 coding sequence is TGCGCCAGCAGACCCGCCAGGGGCATGAACACTGAAGCTTTCTTT. Translated: CASRPARGMNTEAFF.